This paragraph covers one T cell receptor (beta chain) sequence. There is no known antigen for this receptor. It has no much larger one-base neighbor in the sample; base qualities were not kept. To sequence the TCRbeta CDR3 region, genomic DNA was isolated from the sorted cells. The immunoSEQ Assay was used to sequence the TCRbeta CDR3 regions. In its TCRdb copy, this immuneACCESS table keeps in-frame sequences only and misses some clones. Where compared with another copy, unresolved V genes explain less than half of these, and the others have no known cause. The sample contains about 78,000 clones, 84% of them found a single time. The leading ten clones occupy roughly 0.41% of the sample. This entry belongs to a study of OX40 agonist ivuxolimab in advanced cancers. The study in broad terms: Ivuxolimab was a fully human IgG2 agonistic monoclonal antibody targeting the costimulatory receptor OX40 (CD134). The dose-escalation cohort was about 87% male with a mean age of approximately 60 years, ranging from 23 to 79. Patients were allowed to have had prior anti-PD-1, anti-PD-L1 or anti-CTLA-4 therapy, and about 40% of the dose-escalation patients had been treated with checkpoint inhibitors. The purpose of peripheral TCRbeta sequencing was to test whether ivuxolimab changed TCR sequence diversity and led to clonal T-cell expansion. Partial responses occurred in three dose-escalation patients, of whom one had hepatocellular carcinoma and two had cutaneous melanoma. Of the 52 patients in dose escalation, about 20 had hepatocellular carcinoma, around 15 had melanoma, 9 had renal cell carcinoma and 9 had head and neck cancer. The monotherapy dose-escalation portion (N of about 52 patients) of the phase I ivuxolimab trial is reported in the paper. Intravenous ivuxolimab was administered to patients every 2 weeks at six dose levels: 0.01, 0.1, 0.3, 1.5, 3 and 10 mg/kg. Overall study results and their limits: Low levels of normalized T-cell clonal expansion were also seen in some patients who did not respond. After ivuxolimab, expanded clones were on average more numerous among CD8+ T cells than among CD4+ T cells. Clonal expansion of both CD4+ and CD8+ blood T cells was observed from baseline to week 6 at doses 0.1 to 3.0 mg/kg. In the 0.1-3.0 mg/kg groups, partial responders were among the patients with the lowest normalized peripheral clonal expansion, particularly in CD8+ T cells. The antigen specificity of the peripheral T cells that underwent clonal expansion was not determined.

The trial excluded patients who had a history of autoimmune disease or who were on systemic immunosuppression. Peripheral blood for TCR sequencing was drawn from every dose cohort at baseline, at cycle 4 day 1 and at cycle 7 day 1. Samples came from an open-label, multicenter, first-in-human phase I dose-escalation trial of ivuxolimab. Adults with locally advanced or metastatic melanoma, renal cell, hepatocellular, or head and neck squamous cell carcinoma were enrolled in the trial. CD4+ and CD8+ T cells were sorted separately from peripheral blood before TCR sequencing. The germline V gene encodes CDR1 SGHTA and CDR2 FQGNSA. At the junction V is shortened by 3 bases and J by 1 base, with 6 bases in between. Measured from the cysteine to the phenylalanine, the CDR3 is 13 residues long. Just CDR3 DNA is preserved here, 39 bases in frame from base 1.

This receptor was obtained from an adult with an advanced solid tumor such as melanoma, head and neck, liver or kidney cancer. Source: CD4+ or CD8+ T cells sorted from blood, taken in a trial of the OX40 agonist ivuxolimab. The chain joins TRBV7-2 to TRBJ2-5, with the D gene not clear enough to name. The CDR3: CASSLSRQETQYF. The DNA reads TGTGCCAGCAGCTTGTCACGCCAAGAGACCCAGTACTTC.